A selection of T cell receptor beta chains follows, all from one sample in a study of blood T cell repertoires in COVID-19. Only in-frame clones appear in the TCRdb table, and some are missing; sequencing was by immunoSEQ multiplex PCR. This sample has over 110,000 clones, with 78% found just once. Sequenced input: peripheral blood. These receptors all come from a woman aged 55-69 years with acute or convalescent COVID-19. CDR3s include the opening cysteine and the closing phenylalanine or tryptophan. D genes are given only for firm matches.

D: TRBD1; V: TRBV5-6; CDR3: CASMGQGASPLHF
D: TRBD2; V: TRBV18; CDR3: CASSPTLSGRSSYEQYF
D: .; V: TRBV11-2; CDR3: CASSFRLSGTEAFF
D: .; V: TRBV7-9; CDR3: CASSLARANTGELFF
D: TRBD1; V: TRBV5-1; CDR3: CASSTAGGGTGELFF
D: .; V: TRBV23-1; CDR3: CASGLLGQKSNTEAFF
D: TRBD1; V: TRBV5-1; CDR3: CASSLGTGSTGELFF
D: TRBD2; V: TRBV18; CDR3: CATSIRTSGRKYETQYF
D: TRBD2; V: TRBV28; CDR3: CASSTISGRAGGEQFF
D: TRBD1; V: TRBV5-1; CDR3: CASSSGQTSRSLHF
D: .; V: TRBV15; CDR3: CATSRRGQSWANVLTF
D: TRBD2; V: TRBV29-1; CDR3: CSVSRGGGSSYNEQFF
D: .; V: TRBV5-1; CDR3: CASRRMEGGGPGFF
D: .; V: TRBV28; CDR3: CASSPRGLRVYNEQFF
D: .; V: TRBV24-1; CDR3: CATSGLTRLTGSYNEQFF
D: .; V: TRBV9; CDR3: CASSSRLGYTF
D: .; V: TRBV3-1/TRBV3-2; CDR3: CASSQDMGRETQYF
D: TRBD2; V: TRBV3-1/TRBV3-2; CDR3: CASSQGLAGPNEQFF
D: TRBD2; V: TRBV19; CDR3: CASSIDGLAGGPGTFF
D: .; V: TRBV6-6; CDR3: CASSYSGGLSGNTIYF
D: .; V: TRBV28; CDR3: CASSSGGIFTDTQYF
D: TRBD1; V: TRBV10-1; CDR3: CASSPRQGFEETQYF
D: TRBD1; V: TRBV18; CDR3: CASSPAGTGNSGANVLTF
D: .; V: TRBV19; CDR3: CASSSGQIDSTNEKLFF
D: .; V: TRBV4-1; CDR3: CASSPATGYEQYF
D: .; V: TRBV6-5; CDR3: CASSLGGAYTEAFF
D: .; V: TRBV6-5; CDR3: CASSLQQGRGYEQYF
D: .; V: TRBV14; CDR3: CASSQEPLPSYNEQFF
D: .; V: TRBV19; CDR3: CASSIIHSVGNQPQHF
D: .; V: TRBV3-1/TRBV3-2; CDR3: CASSQFSTLGQETQYF
D: .; V: TRBV18; CDR3: CASSPGRQDSGNTIYF
D: .; V: TRBV10-3; CDR3: CAITRSPTSYTQYF
D: .; V: TRBV14; CDR3: CASSKRVVGRYGYTF
D: .; V: TRBV28; CDR3: CASSLRRDRFYEQYF
D: .; V: TRBV7-6; CDR3: CASARGYEQYF
D: .; V: TRBV9; CDR3: CASSGDGRHEQFF
D: TRBD1; V: TRBV5-8; CDR3: CASSLTGTGGTYGYTF
D: .; V: TRBV28; CDR3: CASSFHRSISEAFF
D: TRBD2; V: TRBV9; CDR3: CASSAYGRTSVNEQFF
D: TRBD2; V: TRBV19; CDR3: CASSPKGSGYRETQYF
D: TRBD2; V: TRBV5-6; CDR3: CASSWGLVPYEQYF
D: TRBD2; V: TRBV2; CDR3: CASSVGLAGALAKNIQYF
D: .; V: TRBV4-1; CDR3: CASRAAASYNSPLHF
D: .; V: TRBV5-1; CDR3: CASSLQQALNTEAFF
D: TRBD1; V: TRBV5-6; CDR3: CASIPGQGRLVDGYTF
D: .; V: TRBV12-3/TRBV12-4; CDR3: CASSLAGFQPQHF
D: .; V: TRBV18; CDR3: CASSRDTSNQPQHF
D: .; V: TRBV18; CDR3: CASSLKQYEQYF
D: TRBD2; V: TRBV7-8; CDR3: CASSLLRLAGNEQFF
D: .; V: TRBV5-8; CDR3: CARKRLLDYGYTF
D: .; V: TRBV6-2/TRBV6-3; CDR3: CASSYSGVDEQYF
D: .; V: TRBV15; CDR3: CATSRVTGSSNTDTQYF
D: .; V: TRBV19; CDR3: CASSRKRASNTGELFF
D: .; V: TRBV27; CDR3: CASSLSRANYGYTF